These 12 T cell receptor delta chains were all obtained from the same sample, sequenced in a study of Vδ1+ human thymocytes (dated by TCRdb to 2016 to 2019). Overall results and qualifications from the work: In contrast to oligoclonal peripheral blood repertoires, thymic TRG and TRD repertoires appeared to be highly polyclonal with Gaussian CDR3 length distributions.

Sequencing took place on an Illumina MiSeq. RNA extraction was carried out with the RNeasy mini kit, and reverse transcription was then done using Superscript III. To generate the CDR3 amplicons, a multiplex PCR was run using pooled V-gene forward primers together with a constant-region reverse primer that carried Illumina adaptor overhangs. TCRdb called clones afresh from the public reads with CATT; identical DNA rows were later merged. A total of over 20,000 delta-chain clones appear in this sample, about 8% of them only once. The ten largest account for approximately 1% of the sample. Antigens for these TCRs are unknown. Sequenced material: Vdelta1+ gamma-delta thymocytes from the thymus. What this sample's cell subset or site label stands for: FACS-sorted CD3+ TCRalphabeta- TCRVdelta1+ TCRVdelta2- thymocytes. These receptors came from a child less than two years old who had congenital heart surgery.

This clone appeared a few times. The chain combines TRDV1 with TRDJ1, with TRDD2 matching over 9 bases. The CDR3 covers 18 residues. CDR1 is TSWWSYY, CDR2 QGS, per germline. V was pared by 6 bases and J by 0 bases, with 14 bases of the junction left unmatched. CDR3 DNA sequence: TGTGCTCTTGGAGTACCTTCCTACCGACGCCTGTACACCGATAAACTCATCTTT. Its translation: CALGVPSYRRLYTDKLIF.

This clone was seen only a few times. Distinct nucleotide sequences in the sample also encode this CDR3. V gene TRDV1 combines with J gene TRDJ1; D perhaps matches TRDD3 (5 bases). This CDR3 is 19 amino acids long. The V gene's germline CDR1 is TSWWSYY and CDR2 QGS. Trimming removed 3 bases at V and 0 bases at J, with 23 bases between. CDR3 nucleotide sequence: TGTGCTCTTGGGGATCCCCCCGGGGGGTATCGTCCGTACACCGATAAACTCATCTTT. It is translated as CALGDPPGGYRPYTDKLIF.

This clone was seen only a few times. The genes are TRDV1 and TRDJ1, with 7 bases aligning to TRDD3. CDR3 size: 20 residues. V lost 1 base, J lost 3 bases, and 20 bases stayed unmatched. Germline-derived CDR1 and CDR2 are TSWWSYY and QGS. The CDR3 loop reads CALGERGYWGISSGADKLIF. The CDR3, as DNA: TGTGCTCTTGGGGAACGGGGGTACTGGGGAATTAGTAGTGGTGCCGATAAACTCATCTTT.

Only a few counts were recorded for this clone. The J gene is TRDJ1, the V gene TRDV1, with TRDD2 matching over 9 bases. CDR3 length: 24 residues. Germline V gene lookup returns CDR1 TSWWSYY and CDR2 QGS. V gave up 2 bases and J gave up 0 bases; unmatched junction bases: 28. CDR3 sequence (DNA): TGTGCTCTTGGGGAAACGCCCTCTGAGCCTTCCTACGATCAATGGGGGCCAAACACCGATAAACTCATCTTT. Its protein is CALGETPSEPSYDQWGPNTDKLIF.

This clone was counted a few times. The V gene is TRDV1, the J gene TRDJ1; maybe TRDD2 (6 bases). Germline CDR1 reads TSWWSYY; CDR2 reads QGS. Trimming cost V 0 bases and J 1 base, with 21 bases left between them. CDR3 length: 19 amino acids. CDR3 amino acids: CALGELSYHRWAGTDKLIF. DNA of the CDR3: TGTGCTCTTGGGGAACTATCCTACCATAGATGGGCGGGCACCGATAAACTCATCTTT.

A few counts support this clone. This chain links TRDV1 with TRDJ1; unclear D gene. This CDR3 comprises 17 residues. Per germline, CDR1 TSWWSYY and CDR2 QGS. V lost 6 bases and J lost 0, with 20 bases in between. CDR3 in DNA: TGTGCTCTTGGCCGACCCTCTCTTGGTGGAAACACCGATAAACTCATCTTT. The encoded protein is CALGRPSLGGNTDKLIF.

This clone was counted between two and nine times. The J segment is TRDJ1; no V gene was assigned; no check of the table's D call, TRDD3, against the DNA was made. The CDR3 covers 20 residues. This chain's CDR3 is CALGELVPGDTRLYTDKLIF. DNA for the CDR3: TGTGCTCTTGGGGAACTAGTACCGGGGGATACCCGCCTGTACACCGATAAACTCATCTTT.

This clone turned up a few times. The chain carries TRDV1 and TRDJ1; 8 bases align to TRDD3. Germline-derived CDR1 and CDR2 are TSWWSYY and QGS. The length of the CDR3 is 22 residues. The V and J ends lost 2 bases and 0 bases, in that order; junction bases with no gene match: 23. CDR3 region: CALGERFSITGGGGWYTDKLIF. DNA of the CDR3: TGTGCTCTTGGGGAAAGGTTCTCAATCACTGGGGGGGGAGGATGGTACACCGATAAACTCATCTTT.

This clone was counted only a few times. The V and J genes are TRDV1 and TRDJ1; 9 nucleotides agree with TRDD3. Germline CDR1 is TSWWSYY and CDR2 is QGS. The CDR3 length is 17 residues. V lost 0 bases and J lost 2; bases outside the gene matches: 7. The CDR3 sequence is CALGELYWGTRTDKLIF. In nucleotides, the CDR3 is TGTGCTCTTGGGGAACTGTACTGGGGGACCCGAACCGATAAACTCATCTTT.

In this sample, this clone turned up once. The chain has TRDV1 and TRDJ1; 7 positions match TRDD3. No J segment appears in TCRdb, so it was assigned here by matching the sequence to germline. Per the germline V gene, CDR1 is TSWWSYY and CDR2 is QGS. The CDR3 is 18 amino acids. Trimming at V came to 0 bases and at J to 3 bases, leaving 13 bases not matched to a gene. CDR3 DNA: TGTGCTCTTGGGGAACTTTACTGGGGTCCCTTAGGCGCCGATAAACTCATCTTT. It codes for CALGELYWGPLGADKLIF.

The rearrangement uses TRDV1 and TRDJ1; 10 bases agree with TRDD3. Germline V CDR1 and CDR2: TSWWSYY, QGS. This CDR3 region has 26 residues. The V and J ends lost 4 bases and 1 base, in that order; junction bases with no gene match: 36. The CDR3 DNA reads TGTGCTCTTGGGGTGGGGGACGTCCCTTCCGACCAACTCGCGTACTGGGGGATCTACCTCACCGATAAACTCATCTTT. This gives the protein CALGVGDVPSDQLAYWGIYLTDKLIF.

This rearrangement joins TRDV1 to TRDJ1; 7 bases align to TRDD3. Per germline, CDR1 TSWWSYY and CDR2 QGS. The CDR3 consists of 17 residues. The trim removed 4 bases at V and 0 bases at J, leaving 11 bases unmatched. The DNA of the CDR3 is TGTGCTCTTGGGGGTTTAAGGGGGATTCCGTACACCGATAAACTCATCTTT. Translation: CALGGLRGIPYTDKLIF.